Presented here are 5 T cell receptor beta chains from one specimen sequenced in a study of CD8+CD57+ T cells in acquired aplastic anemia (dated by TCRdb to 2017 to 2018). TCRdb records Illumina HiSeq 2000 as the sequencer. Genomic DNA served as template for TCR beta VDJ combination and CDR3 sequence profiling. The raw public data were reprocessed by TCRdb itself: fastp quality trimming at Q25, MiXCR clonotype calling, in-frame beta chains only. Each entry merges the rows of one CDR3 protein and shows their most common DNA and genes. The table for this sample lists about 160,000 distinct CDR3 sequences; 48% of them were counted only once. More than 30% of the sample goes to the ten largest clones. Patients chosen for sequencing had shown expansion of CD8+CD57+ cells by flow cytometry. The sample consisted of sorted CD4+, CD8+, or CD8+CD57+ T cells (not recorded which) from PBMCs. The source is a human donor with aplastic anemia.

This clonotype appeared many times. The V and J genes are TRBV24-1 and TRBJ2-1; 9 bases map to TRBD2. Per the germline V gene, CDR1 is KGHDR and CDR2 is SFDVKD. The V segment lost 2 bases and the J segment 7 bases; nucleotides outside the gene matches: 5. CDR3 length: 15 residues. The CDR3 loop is CATSDSAGGQNEQFF. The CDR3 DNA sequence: TGTGCCACCAGTGATTCGGCGGGAGGGCAGAATGAGCAGTTCTTC.

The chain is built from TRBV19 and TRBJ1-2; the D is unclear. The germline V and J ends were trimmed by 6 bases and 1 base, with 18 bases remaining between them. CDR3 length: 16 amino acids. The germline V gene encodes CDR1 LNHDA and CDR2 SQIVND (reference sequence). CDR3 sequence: CASSTRTVAVNYGYTF. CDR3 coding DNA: TGTGCCAGTAGCACCAGGACCGTGGCAGTTAACTATGGCTACACCTTC. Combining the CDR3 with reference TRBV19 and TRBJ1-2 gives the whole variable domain DGGITQSPKYLFRKEGQNVTLSCEQNLNHDAMYWYRQDPGQGLRLIYYSQIVNDFQKGDIAEGYSVSREKKESFPLTVTSAQKNPTAFYLCASSTRTVAVNYGYTFGSGTRLTVV.

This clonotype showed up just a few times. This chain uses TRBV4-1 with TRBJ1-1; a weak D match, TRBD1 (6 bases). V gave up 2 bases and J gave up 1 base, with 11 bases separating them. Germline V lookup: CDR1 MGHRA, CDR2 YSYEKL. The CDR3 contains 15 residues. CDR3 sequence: CASSQSQGKNTEAFF. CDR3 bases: TGCGCCAGCAGCCAATCTCAGGGGAAGAACACTGAAGCTTTCTTT.

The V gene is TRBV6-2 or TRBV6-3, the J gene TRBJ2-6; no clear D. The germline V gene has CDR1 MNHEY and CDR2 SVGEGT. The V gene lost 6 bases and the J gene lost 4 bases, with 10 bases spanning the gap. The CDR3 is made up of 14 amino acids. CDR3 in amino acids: CASSGPLGANVLTF. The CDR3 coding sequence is TGTGCCAGCAGCGGGCCGCTCGGGGCCAACGTCCTGACTTTC.

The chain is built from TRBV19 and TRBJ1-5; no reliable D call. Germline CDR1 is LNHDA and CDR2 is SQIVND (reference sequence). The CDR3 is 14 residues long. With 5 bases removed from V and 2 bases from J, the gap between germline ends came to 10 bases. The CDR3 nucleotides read TGTGCCAGTAGTTTCGGAGTGGGCAATCAGCCCCAGCATTTT. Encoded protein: CASSFGVGNQPQHF.